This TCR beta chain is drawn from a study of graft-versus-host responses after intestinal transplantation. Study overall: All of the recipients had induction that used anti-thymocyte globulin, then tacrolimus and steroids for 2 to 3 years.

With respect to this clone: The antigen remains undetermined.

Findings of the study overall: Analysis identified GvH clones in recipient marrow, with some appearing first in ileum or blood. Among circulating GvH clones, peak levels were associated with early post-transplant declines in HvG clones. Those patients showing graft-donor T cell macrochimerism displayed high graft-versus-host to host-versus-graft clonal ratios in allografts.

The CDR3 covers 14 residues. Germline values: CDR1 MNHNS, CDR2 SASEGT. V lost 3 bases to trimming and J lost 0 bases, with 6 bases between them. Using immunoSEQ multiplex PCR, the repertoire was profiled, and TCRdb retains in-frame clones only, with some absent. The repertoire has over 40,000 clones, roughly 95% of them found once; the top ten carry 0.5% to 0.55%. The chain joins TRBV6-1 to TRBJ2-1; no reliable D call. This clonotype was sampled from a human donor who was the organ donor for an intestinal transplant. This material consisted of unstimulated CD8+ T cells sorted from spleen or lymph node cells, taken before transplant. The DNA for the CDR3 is TGTGCCAGCAGTGATCTCCTCTCCTACAATGAGCAGTTCTTC. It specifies CASSDLLSYNEQFF.